The 12 T cell receptor beta chains reported below all come from one sample, sequenced in a study of memory CD4+ T cells and cytomegalovirus serostatus (dated by TCRdb to between 2017 and 2020). Libraries were made using the immunoSEQ multiplex PCR assay. TCRdb's version of the immuneACCESS table is confined to in-frame rearrangements and falls short of the full clone set. An unresolved V gene accounts for under half of the shortfall where checked; the remainder is of unknown origin. The sample includes about 64,000 clones, with 77% observed a single time. The ten most abundant clones make up almost 0.9% of the sample. Single viable CD3+CD4+CD8-CD45RO+ cells were sorted as memory CD4+ T cells on a FACSAria II. The sequenced sample was memory CD4+ T cells from blood. All receptors come from an adult in good health and CMV-seronegative.

The chain employs TRBV4-3 and TRBJ2-1; D perhaps matches TRBD2 (6 bases). From germline, CDR1 is LGHNA and CDR2 YSLEER. The CDR3 totals 14 residues. Trimming stripped 4 bases from V and 6 bases from J, with 13 bases between. The CDR3 bases are TGCGCCAGCAGCCCCAGACTAGTTCTCAATGAGCAGTTCTTC. It codes for CASSPRLVLNEQFF.

V is TRBV7-2 and J is TRBJ1-2, with 9 bases identical to TRBD1. Germline trimming cut 5 bases from V and 1 base from J; bases unmatched to any gene: 8. The germline V gene has CDR1 SGHTA and CDR2 FQGNSA. The length of the CDR3 is 16 residues. CDR3 nucleotide sequence: TGTGCCAGCAGCCTCTCCGGGACAGGGATTAACTATGGCTACACCTTC. The encoded protein is CASSLSGTGINYGYTF.

The chain uses TRBV7-9 and TRBJ1-6; 8 positions agree with TRBD1. The V gene end was trimmed by 7 bases and the J gene end by 7 bases; junction bases not matched to a gene: 3. The CDR3 totals 13 residues. Germline V gives CDR1 SEHNR, CDR2 FQNEAQ (reference sequence). The CDR3 DNA reads TGTGCCAGCAACAGGGGGAACAATTCACCCCTCCACTTT. It yields the protein CASNRGNNSPLHF.

The rearrangement uses TRBV4-1 and TRBJ1-2; TRBD1 matches 7 bases. V lost 3 bases to trimming and J lost 4 bases; unmatched junction nucleotides: 20. The germline V gene encodes CDR1 MGHRA and CDR2 YSYEKL. This CDR3 spans 19 amino acids. The DNA of the CDR3 is TGCGCCAGCAGCCAGGCACGGACAGGAGACTACATCCCGATCTATGGCTACACCTTC. Residues: CASSQARTGDYIPIYGYTF.

The chain links TRBV25-1 to TRBJ2-5; the D is unclear. Trimming cost V 2 bases and J 5 bases, with 12 bases left between them. Germline V gene sequence: CDR1 MGHDK, CDR2 SYGVNS. The CDR3 spans 14 residues. In nucleotides, the CDR3 is TGTGCCAGCAGTGAAAGGGTAGGAAGGGAGACCCAGTACTTC. Residues: CASSERVGRETQYF. Drawing the rest from reference TRBV25-1 and TRBJ2-5, the complete variable domain is EADIYQTPRYLVIGTGKKITLECSQTMGHDKMYWYQQDPGMELHLIHYSYGVNSTEKGDLSSESTVSRIRTEHFPLTLESARPSHTSQYLCASSERVGRETQYFGPGTRLLVL.

This clone has a single count. This chain links TRBV9 with TRBJ2-2; TRBD2 aligns across 7 bases. Germline V CDR1 and CDR2: SGDLS, YYNGEE. CDR3 length equals 15 residues. The V gene end was trimmed by 1 base and the J gene end by 4 bases; junction bases not matched to a gene: 4. In DNA, the CDR3 is TGTGCCAGCAGCGTATACGGGGGGAGCACCGGGGAGCTGTTTTTT. Translation gives CASSVYGGSTGELFF.

This clone occurred once. The chain has TRBV13 and TRBJ2-2; D uncertain. Trimming took off 2 bases at V and 6 bases at J, with 7 bases between the two ends. CDR1 and CDR2 from the germline V gene are PRHDT and FYEKMQ (reference sequence). The CDR3 is 13 amino acids. Here the CDR3 reads CASSLWRAGELFF. The DNA of the CDR3 is TGTGCCAGCAGCTTATGGCGCGCCGGGGAGCTGTTTTTT.

The genes are TRBV27 and TRBJ2-5; a weak D match, TRBD1 (5 bases). The CDR3 is made up of 14 amino acids. Trimming shortened V by 3 bases and J by 5 bases, and 13 bases separated the two germline ends. Germline V lookup: CDR1 MNHEY, CDR2 SMNVEV (reference sequence). The CDR3 nucleotides are TGTGCCAGCAGTTTCTCGTGGGGCTTGGAGACCCAGTACTTC. Its translation is CASSFSWGLETQYF.

This sequence joins TRBV5-4 and TRBJ1-4; TRBD1 matches 7 bases. The germline V gene encodes CDR1 SGHNT and CDR2 YYREEE (reference sequence). The V segment lost 2 bases and the J segment 3 bases; nucleotides outside the gene matches: 10. This CDR3 has 17 residues. CDR3 protein: CASSFGGTGVANEKLFF. CDR3 in DNA: TGTGCCAGCAGCTTTGGGGGTACAGGGGTTGCTAATGAAAAACTGTTTTTT.

The chain carries TRBV6-1 and TRBJ2-7, with 7 positions matching TRBD1. Germline values: CDR1 MNHNS, CDR2 SASEGT. The V and J ends lost 6 bases and 0 bases, in that order; junction bases with no gene match: 8. The CDR3 covers 15 residues. CDR3 in amino acids: CASRSRQGVSYEQYF. The CDR3 coding sequence is TGTGCCAGCAGGAGCCGACAGGGTGTCTCCTACGAGCAGTACTTC.

The V call is TRBV19, the J call TRBJ2-7; TRBD1 matches 8 bases. Germline V gene sequence: CDR1 LNHDA, CDR2 SQIVND (reference sequence). Trimming took 3 bases from V and 0 from J; bases not matched to a gene: 10. The CDR3 covers 17 residues. CDR3 nucleotide sequence: TGTGCCAGTAGTATCGGATCAGGGACAGGCAACTCCTACGAGCAGTACTTC. Its protein is CASSIGSGTGNSYEQYF.

The rearrangement uses TRBV7-3 and TRBJ2-2; D gene uncertain. The CDR3 runs 17 residues. Germline loops: CDR1 SGHTA, CDR2 FQGTGA. Trimming took 5 bases from V and 0 from J, leaving 16 bases between them. CDR3 sequence: CASSLSVNHANTGELFF. The CDR3 nucleotides read TGTGCCAGCAGCCTCTCAGTGAATCACGCGAACACCGGGGAGCTGTTTTTT.